The next 24 T cell receptor beta chains were all read from a single sample in a study of vaccination and CD4 T cells after COVID-19. Cultured CD4+ T cell DNA underwent sequencing with the Oncomine TCR Beta short-read assay. TCRdb called the PCR reads again in MiXCR, with one record for every CDR3 protein. The table records about 14,000 distinct CDR3 sequences, over 25% of them present only once. Their antigens remain unidentified. Treatment: roughly 10-day PBMC culture with coronavirus spike peptide pools or control peptides (ViraFEST assay). The sample consisted of CD4+ T cells from blood, cultured in vitro, taken before SARS-CoV-2 vaccination. These receptors came from a human donor who received a COVID-19 vaccine.

The chain employs TRBV10-3 and TRBJ1-6, with 7 bases matching TRBD1. J lost 8 bases, V lost 6 bases, and 10 bases had no gene match. CDR1 ENHRY and CDR2 SYGVKD come from the germline V gene. There are 15 residues in the CDR3. This CDR3 reads CAIRSQTGVDSPLHF. In DNA form, the CDR3 reads TGTGCCATCAGGTCACAAACAGGGGTCGATTCACCCCTCCACTTT.

V usage is TRBV20-1 and J usage is TRBJ2-5; D may correspond to TRBD1 or TRBD2 (5 bases each). V lost 2 bases to trimming and J lost 5 bases, with 21 bases between them. This CDR3 region has 16 residues. Germline V CDR1 and CDR2: DFQATT, SNEGSKA (reference sequence). The CDR3 DNA sequence: TGCAGTGCTAGACTCTTAGGCGGGCAGGGTAGGGAGACCCAGTACTTC. Translation gives CSARLLGGQGRETQYF.

In DNA, the CDR3 is TGTGCCAGCAGCTTAGATGGGGAGGAGGGTGGCTACACCTTC. Its protein is CASSLDGEEGGYTF. This chain joins TRBV7-9 and TRBJ1-2; no firm D call. The CDR3 is 14 residues long. V was clipped by 1 base and J by 7 bases, with 13 bases between them. Germline values: CDR1 SEHNR, CDR2 FQNEAQ (reference sequence).

This chain links TRBV19 with TRBJ1-5, with D perhaps TRBD1 (6 bases). The CDR3 length is 15 residues. Per germline, CDR1 LNHDA and CDR2 SQIVND (reference sequence). Between the trimmed V and J ends, which lost 3 bases and 7 bases, there was a span of 16 bases. CDR3 coding DNA: TGTGCCAGTAGTATTTTCTCGACAGGTCGACAGCCCCAGCATTTT. It specifies CASSIFSTGRQPQHF. The variable domain in full, completed from reference TRBV19 and TRBJ1-5, reads DGGITQSPKYLFRKEGQNVTLSCEQNLNHDAMYWYRQDPGQGLRLIYYSQIVNDFQKGDIAEGYSVSREKKESFPLTVTSAQKNPTAFYLCASSIFSTGRQPQHFGDGTRLSIL.

This clonotype is medium-sized (0.01 to 0.1%) within its sample. V gene TRBV27 combines with J gene TRBJ1-2; no reliable D call. This CDR3 has 14 residues. The V gene's germline CDR1 is MNHEY and CDR2 SMNVEV (reference sequence). V was pared by 5 bases and J by 4 bases, with 14 bases between. CDR3 amino acids: CASSLSNPIYGYTF. In DNA form, the CDR3 reads TGTGCCAGCAGTCTTTCAAACCCGATCTATGGCTACACCTTC.

The chain recombines TRBV30 with TRBJ1-2; perhaps TRBD1 as D (6 bases). Germline values: CDR1 GTSNPN, CDR2 SVGIG (reference sequence). Trimming took off 5 bases at V and 2 bases at J, with 18 bases between the two ends. The CDR3 has 15 amino acids. Here the CDR3 reads CAWGGSRGSNYGYTF. The CDR3 DNA sequence: TGTGCCTGGGGTGGGTCCAGGGGTAGCAACTATGGCTACACCTTC.

The rearrangement links TRBV29-1 to TRBJ2-5; no reliable D call. There are 12 residues in the CDR3. CDR1 and CDR2 from the germline V gene are SQVTM and ANQGSEA. V lost 5 bases and J lost 1, with 8 bases in between. This chain's CDR3 is CSVKQSQETQYF. The CDR3 DNA is TGCAGCGTTAAACAGTCCCAAGAGACCCAGTACTTC.

The J gene is TRBJ1-3, the V gene TRBV20-1, with a tentative D call TRBD1 (6 bases). The germline CDR1 and CDR2 sequences are DFQATT and SNEGSKA (reference sequence). The CDR3 loop spans 14 amino acids. V was pared by 3 bases and J by 0 bases, with 9 bases between. The CDR3 DNA reads as TGCAGTGCTAGGGACAGTCGCTCTGGAAACACCATATATTTT. Its translation: CSARDSRSGNTIYF.

This clonotype came up a few times. V and J are TRBV20-1 and TRBJ2-5, with D possibly matching TRBD1 (6 bases). The V end was cut by 5 bases, the J end by 7 bases, with 11 bases between. Looked up from germline, CDR1 is DFQATT and CDR2 is SNEGSKA (reference sequence). The length of the CDR3 is 11 residues. CDR3 region: CSAYRVATQYF. CDR3 nucleotide sequence: TGCAGTGCTTACAGGGTTGCGACCCAGTACTTC.

This chain joins TRBV21-1 and TRBJ2-7; the table's D call of TRBD1 was not tested on the DNA. TRBV21-1 is a pseudogene locus. The CDR3 is 15 amino acids. This chain's CDR3 is CASSKDRQTPYEQYF. The CDR3 DNA reads as TGTGCCAGCAGCAAAGATAGACAGACTCCCTACGAGCAGTACTTC.

The rearrangement joins TRBV4-2 to TRBJ2-5; D not resolved. The germline CDR1 and CDR2 sequences are LGHNA and YNFKEQ. CDR3 length: 15 residues. Trimming left V 0 bases short and J 2 bases short, with 10 bases between. The CDR3 is CASSQDGRKQETQYF. Here the CDR3 DNA reads TGTGCCAGCAGCCAAGATGGGCGGAAACAAGAGACCCAGTACTTC.

This sequence joins TRBV2 and TRBJ2-5, with 8 nucleotides matching TRBD1. Germline-derived CDR1 and CDR2 are SNHLY and FYNNEI. CDR3 length: 14 amino acids. V trimming: 6 bases; J trimming: 2 bases; junction bases outside the gene matches: 5. CDR3 loop: CASRAGTGQETQYF. The CDR3 nucleotides are TGTGCCAGCAGGGCCGGGACAGGTCAAGAGACCCAGTACTTC.

The V and J genes are TRBV2 and TRBJ2-7; perhaps TRBD2 as D (5 bases). The CDR3 has 14 residues. The V gene lost 4 bases and the J gene lost 2 bases, with 12 bases spanning the gap. Germline V lookup: CDR1 SNHLY, CDR2 FYNNEI. The CDR3 DNA sequence: TGTGCCAGCAGTGTGAGGGAAACAGCCTACGAGCAGTACTTC. Its translation is CASSVRETAYEQYF. The full variable domain, in which reference TRBV2 and TRBJ2-7 provide the parts outside the CDR3, is EPEVTQTPSHQVTQMGQEVILRCVPISNHLYFYWYRQILGQKVEFLVSFYNNEISEKSEIFDDQFSVERPDGSNFTLKIRSTKLEDSAMYFCASSVRETAYEQYFGPGTRLTVT.

In its sample, this clonotype was seen a few times. The J gene is TRBJ2-2, the V gene TRBV10-3; D gene ambiguous. Germline V CDR1 and CDR2: ENHRY, SYGVKD. This CDR3 comprises 14 residues. V was trimmed by 6 bases and J by 6 bases, leaving 14 bases between them. CDR3 DNA sequence: TGTGCCATCAGAGTTAGTAGTGAGGCCGGGGAGCTGTTTTTT. Residues: CAIRVSSEAGELFF.

As concerns this clonotype: One end of the junction varies from germline; a read error may be responsible. Here the CDR3 reads CASRRDRENSPLHF. CDR3 coding DNA: TGTGCTAGCAGACGAGACAGGGAAAATTCACCCCTCCACTTT. This chain connects TRBV7-3 to TRBJ1-6; 7 bases map to TRBD1. This CDR3 region has 14 residues. CDR1 is SGHTA and CDR2 is FQGTGA in the germline V gene.

This clonotype was counted only a few times. V and J are TRBV28 and TRBJ1-2, with no clear D. Looked up from germline, CDR1 is MDHEN and CDR2 is SYDVKM. The CDR3 sequence is 14 residues long. V shed 7 bases and J shed 9 bases, with 21 bases lying between them. The CDR3 DNA reads as TGTGCCAGCACCGAAACCGGGCCCCAAATGCGCTACACCTTC. As protein: CASTETGPQMRYTF.

This chain connects TRBV11-2 to TRBJ2-5; 10 nucleotides agree with TRBD1. The germline gives CDR1 SGHAT, CDR2 FQNNGV. J gave up 2 bases and V 6 bases, and 6 bases lay outside the gene matches. CDR3 length equals 15 residues. The CDR3 DNA is TGTGCCAGCAGTCAAGGGACAGGGGTGCAAGAGACCCAGTACTTC. Translation gives CASSQGTGVQETQYF.

This clonotype is judged medium-sized. This chain connects TRBV7-8 to TRBJ1-6, with D maybe TRBD1 (6 bases). Trimming took 5 bases from V and 6 from J, leaving 17 bases between them. Per germline, CDR1 SGHVS and CDR2 FQNEAQ. The length of the CDR3 is 16 residues. CDR3 protein: CASSAEGGSSNSPLHF. The CDR3 coding sequence is TGTGCCAGCAGCGCGGAGGGGGGGTCGAGTAATTCACCCCTCCACTTT.

This chain uses TRBV6-1 with TRBJ2-7; TRBD1 aligns across 9 bases. Germline assignment: CDR1 MNHNS and CDR2 SASEGT. This CDR3 has 15 residues. V lost 1 base and J lost 2; bases outside the gene matches: 3. In nucleotides, the CDR3 is TGTGCCAGCAGTGAAGACAGGGGGCGACCCTACGAGCAGTACTTC. Protein sequence: CASSEDRGRPYEQYF.

The chain uses TRBV28 and TRBJ1-5; no definite D call. This CDR3 is built from 12 residues. CDR1 is MDHEN and CDR2 is SYDVKM in the germline V gene. The V gene lost 3 bases and the J gene lost 7 bases, with 7 bases spanning the gap. The CDR3 DNA reads TGTGCCAGCAGTTTCCCGGAACAGCCCCAGCATTTT. This gives the protein CASSFPEQPQHF.

The chain has TRBV19 and TRBJ2-5; D gene unclear. In germline, CDR1 is LNHDA, CDR2 SQIVND (reference sequence). The V gene lost 3 bases and the J gene lost 2 bases, with 10 bases spanning the gap. The CDR3 extends over 14 amino acids. The CDR3, as DNA: TGTGCCAGTAGTATTCCCAGTGGTCAAGAGACCCAGTACTTC. As protein: CASSIPSGQETQYF.

The CDR3 reads CAWSHRDGSNQPQHF. The CDR3 DNA sequence: TGTGCCTGGAGTCACCGGGACGGGAGCAATCAGCCCCAGCATTTT. This chain joins TRBV30 and TRBJ1-5; D possibly corresponds to TRBD1 (5 bases). Between the trimmed V and J ends, which lost 2 bases and 1 base, there was a span of 12 bases. Per germline, CDR1 GTSNPN and CDR2 SVGIG (reference sequence). The CDR3 consists of 15 residues.

This chain uses TRBV20-1 with TRBJ2-3; 7 nucleotides match TRBD2. Unmatched junction bases numbered 8, after V lost 4 bases and J lost 1 base. This CDR3 comprises 15 residues. Per germline, CDR1 DFQATT and CDR2 SNEGSKA (reference sequence). DNA for the CDR3: TGCAGTGCTACCCGACTAGCCGCCCGCACAGATACGCAGTATTTT. This sequence encodes CSATRLAARTDTQYF.

The chain has TRBV6-1 and TRBJ1-4; a possible D gene is TRBD1 (6 bases). There are 14 residues in the CDR3. Trimming shortened V by 7 bases and J by 2 bases, and 11 bases separated the two germline ends. From germline, CDR1 is MNHNS and CDR2 SASEGT. Here the CDR3 DNA reads TGTGCCAGCACCGCCAGGGGTACTAATGAAAAACTGTTTTTT. Translating gives CASTARGTNEKLFF.